This T cell receptor (beta chain) appears in the sequencing data of a study of CD8 T cells in ankylosing spondylitis. TCRdb analysed the 5' RACE reads with MiXCR anew, one entry per CDR3 protein. This table holds approximately 290,000 distinct CDR3 sequences, roughly 20% found once. General study findings and limits: CD8+ disease-linked clones were present at relatively low frequencies in blood.

The germline V gene encodes CDR1 DFQATT and CDR2 SNEGSKA (reference sequence). The CDR3 length is 14 residues. The V end lost 6 bases, the J end lost 1 base, and 16 bases lay between the germline ends. This clonotype came up a few times. The antigen is not known. Input material: blood, either unsorted or a sorted T cell fraction (not recorded which). The chain carries TRBV20-1 and TRBJ2-7; weak D call: TRBD2 (5 bases). The receptor's source is a female donor with ankylosing spondylitis or in good health (not recorded which). The CDR3 region is CSAMVATKSYEQYF. In DNA form, the CDR3 reads TGCAGTGCAATGGTAGCGACAAAATCCTACGAGCAGTACTTC.